The subject of this entry is one T cell receptor beta chain. These data come from a study of blood T cell repertoires in COVID-19. Whole-study context: Sources were T cells, B-cell-depleted T cells, or PBMCs; the material itself was cDNA or gDNA.

Repertoires were generated with immunoSEQ multiplex PCR, while TCRdb's copy carries only in-frame clones and drops some. This table holds just over 300,000 clones, over 75% found once. In germline, CDR1 is MNHNS, CDR2 SASEGT. Trimming removed 4 bases from V and 7 bases from J; junction bases left unmatched: 5. This CDR3 spans 16 amino acids. The sequence was collected from a man aged 25 to 40 who had recovered from COVID-19. The sequencing input was PBMCs or T cells enriched from blood (not recorded which). V gene TRBV6-1 combines with J gene TRBJ2-2; TRBD2 aligns across 14 bases. The CDR3 DNA reads as TGTGCCAGCAGTGCGGGACTAGCGGGAGTTCACGGGGAGCTGTTTTTT. Its translation: CASSAGLAGVHGELFF.